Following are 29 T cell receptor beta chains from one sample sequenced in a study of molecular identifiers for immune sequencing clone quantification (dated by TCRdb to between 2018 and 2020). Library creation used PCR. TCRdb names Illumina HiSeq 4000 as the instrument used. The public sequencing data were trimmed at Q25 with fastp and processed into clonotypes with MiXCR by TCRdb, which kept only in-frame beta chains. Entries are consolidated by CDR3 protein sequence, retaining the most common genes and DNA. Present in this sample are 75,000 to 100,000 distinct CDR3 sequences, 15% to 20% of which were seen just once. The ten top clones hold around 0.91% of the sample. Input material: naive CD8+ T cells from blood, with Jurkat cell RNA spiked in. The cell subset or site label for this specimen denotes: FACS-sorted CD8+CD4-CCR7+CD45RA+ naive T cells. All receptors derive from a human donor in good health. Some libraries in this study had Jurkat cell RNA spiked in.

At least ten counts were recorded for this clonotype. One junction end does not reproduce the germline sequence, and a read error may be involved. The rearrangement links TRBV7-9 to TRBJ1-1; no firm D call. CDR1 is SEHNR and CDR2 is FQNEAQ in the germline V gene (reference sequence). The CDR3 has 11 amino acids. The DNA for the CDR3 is TGCGCCAGCAGCTTGGGGACTGAAGCTTTCTTT. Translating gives CASSLGTEAFF.

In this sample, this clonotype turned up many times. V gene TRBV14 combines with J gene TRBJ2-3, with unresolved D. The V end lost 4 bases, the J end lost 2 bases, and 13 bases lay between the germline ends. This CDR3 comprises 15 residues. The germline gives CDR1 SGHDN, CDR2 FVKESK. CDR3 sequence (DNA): TGTGCCAGCAGCCCCCACTTTGCAGCCACAGATACGCAGTATTTT. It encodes CASSPHFAATDTQYF.

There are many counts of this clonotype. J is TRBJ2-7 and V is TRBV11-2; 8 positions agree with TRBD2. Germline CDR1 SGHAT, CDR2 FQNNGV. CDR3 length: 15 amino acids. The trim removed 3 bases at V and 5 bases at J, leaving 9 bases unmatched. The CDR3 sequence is CASSFSGSKGDEQYF. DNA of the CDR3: TGTGCCAGCAGCTTCAGCGGGAGTAAAGGGGACGAGCAGTACTTC.

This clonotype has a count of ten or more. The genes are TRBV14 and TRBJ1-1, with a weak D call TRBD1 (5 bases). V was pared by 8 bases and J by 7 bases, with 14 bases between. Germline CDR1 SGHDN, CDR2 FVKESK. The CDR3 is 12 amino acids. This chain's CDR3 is CASYRGSGEAFF. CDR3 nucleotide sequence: TGTGCCAGCTACCGGGGGAGCGGTGAAGCTTTCTTT.

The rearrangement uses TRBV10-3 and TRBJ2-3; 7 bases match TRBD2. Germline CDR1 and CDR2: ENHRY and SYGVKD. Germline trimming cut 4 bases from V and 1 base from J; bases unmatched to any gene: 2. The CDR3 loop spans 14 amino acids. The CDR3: CAISGGSGTDTQYF. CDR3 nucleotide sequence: TGTGCCATCAGTGGCGGGAGCGGCACAGATACGCAGTATTTT.

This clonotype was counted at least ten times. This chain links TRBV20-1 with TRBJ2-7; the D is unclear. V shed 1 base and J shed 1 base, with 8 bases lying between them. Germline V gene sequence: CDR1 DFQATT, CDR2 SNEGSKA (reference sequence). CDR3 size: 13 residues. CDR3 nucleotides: TGCAGTGCTAGAGGAGACTTTTCCTACGAGCAGTACTTC. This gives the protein CSARGDFSYEQYF.

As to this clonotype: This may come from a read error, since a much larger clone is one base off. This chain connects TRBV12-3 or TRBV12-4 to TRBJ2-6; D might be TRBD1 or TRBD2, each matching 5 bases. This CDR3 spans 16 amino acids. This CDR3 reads CASSPIGAAGANALTF. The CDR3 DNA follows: TGTGCCAGCAGTCCCATTGGGGCCGCCGGGGCCAACGCCCTGACTTTC.

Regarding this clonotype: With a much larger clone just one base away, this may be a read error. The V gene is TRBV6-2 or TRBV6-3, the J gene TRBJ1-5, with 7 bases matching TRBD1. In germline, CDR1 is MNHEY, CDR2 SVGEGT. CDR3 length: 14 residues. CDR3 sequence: CASKDSGGGQPQRF. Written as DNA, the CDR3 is TGTGCCAGCAAGGACTCAGGGGGTGGTCAGCCCCAGCGTTTT.

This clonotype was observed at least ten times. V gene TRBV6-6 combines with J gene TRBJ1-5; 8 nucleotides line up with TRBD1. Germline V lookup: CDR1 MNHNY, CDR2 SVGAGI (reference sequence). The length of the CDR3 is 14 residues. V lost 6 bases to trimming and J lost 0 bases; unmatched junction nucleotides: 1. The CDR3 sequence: CASRDRGSNQPQHF. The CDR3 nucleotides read TGTGCCAGCAGAGACAGGGGTAGCAATCAGCCCCAGCATTTT.

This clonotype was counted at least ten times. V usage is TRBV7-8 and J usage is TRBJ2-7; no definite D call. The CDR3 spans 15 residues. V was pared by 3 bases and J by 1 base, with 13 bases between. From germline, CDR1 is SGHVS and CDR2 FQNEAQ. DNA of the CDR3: TGTGCCAGCAGCTTTTATGACATTCTTTCCTACGAGCAGTACTTC. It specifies CASSFYDILSYEQYF.

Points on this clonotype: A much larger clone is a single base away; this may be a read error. The CDR3 spells CASSPTQGTGTQYF. DNA for the CDR3: TGTGCCAGCAGTCCTACCCAGGGGACGGGCACGCAGTATTTT. This sequence joins TRBV27 and TRBJ2-3; possible D gene TRBD1, 6 bases. The CDR3 sequence is 14 residues long. The V end lost 5 bases, the J end lost 9 bases, and 18 bases lay between the germline ends. Looked up from germline, CDR1 is MNHEY and CDR2 is SMNVEV (reference sequence).

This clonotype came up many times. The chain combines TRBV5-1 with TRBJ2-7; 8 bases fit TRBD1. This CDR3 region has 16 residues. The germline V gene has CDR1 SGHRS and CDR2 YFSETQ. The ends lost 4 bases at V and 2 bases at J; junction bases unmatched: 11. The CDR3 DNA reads TGCGCCAGCAGCCAAGCCATGGACAGGGTCACCTACGAGCAGTACTTC. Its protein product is CASSQAMDRVTYEQYF.

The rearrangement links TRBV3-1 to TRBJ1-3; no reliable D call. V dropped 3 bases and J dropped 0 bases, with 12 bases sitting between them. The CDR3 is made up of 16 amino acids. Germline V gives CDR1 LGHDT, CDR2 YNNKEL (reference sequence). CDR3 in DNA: TGTGCCAGCAGCCAGCAACCCGCGAGCTCTGGAAACACCATATATTTT. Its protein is CASSQQPASSGNTIYF.

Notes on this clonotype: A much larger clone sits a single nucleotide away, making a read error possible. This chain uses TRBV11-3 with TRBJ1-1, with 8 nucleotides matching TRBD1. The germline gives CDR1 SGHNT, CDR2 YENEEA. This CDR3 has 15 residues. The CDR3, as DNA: TGTGCCAGCAGCCAGGGCAGGGGGCTTGGCACTGAAGCTTCCTTT. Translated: CASSQGRGLGTEASF.

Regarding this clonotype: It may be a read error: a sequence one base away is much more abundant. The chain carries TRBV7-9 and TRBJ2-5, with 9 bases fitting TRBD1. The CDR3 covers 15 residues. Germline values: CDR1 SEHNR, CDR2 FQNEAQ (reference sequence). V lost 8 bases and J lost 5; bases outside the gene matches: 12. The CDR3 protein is CASGQIQGAEETQYF. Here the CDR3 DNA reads TGTGCCAGCGGGCAAATACAGGGGGCCGAGGAGACCCAGTACTTC. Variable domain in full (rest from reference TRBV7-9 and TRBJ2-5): DTGVSQNPRHKITKRGQNVTFRCDPISEHNRLYWYRQTLGQGPEFLTYFQNEAQLEKSRLLSDRFSAERPKGSFSTLEIQRTEQGDSAMYLCASGQIQGAEETQYFGPGTRLLVL.

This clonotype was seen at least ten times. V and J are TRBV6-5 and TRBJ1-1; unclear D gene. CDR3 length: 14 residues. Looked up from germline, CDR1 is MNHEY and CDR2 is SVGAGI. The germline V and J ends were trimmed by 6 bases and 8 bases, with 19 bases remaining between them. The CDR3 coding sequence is TGTGCCAGCAGAAACCCCATTACCTATCAAGAAGCTTTCTTT. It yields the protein CASRNPITYQEAFF.

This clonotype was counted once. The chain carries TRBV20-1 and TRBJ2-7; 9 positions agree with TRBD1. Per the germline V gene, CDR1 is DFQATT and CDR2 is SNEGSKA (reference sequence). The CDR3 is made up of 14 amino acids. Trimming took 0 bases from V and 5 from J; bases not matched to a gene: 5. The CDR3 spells CSARDYRTGDEQYF. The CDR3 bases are TGCAGTGCTAGAGATTACCGGACAGGGGACGAGCAGTACTTC.

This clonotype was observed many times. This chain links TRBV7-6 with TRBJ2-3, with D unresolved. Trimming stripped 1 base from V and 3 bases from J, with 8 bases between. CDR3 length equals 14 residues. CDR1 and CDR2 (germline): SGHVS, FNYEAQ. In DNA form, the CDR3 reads TGTGCCAGCAGCTTAGAGCAGGAGACAGATACGCAGTATTTT. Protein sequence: CASSLEQETDTQYF.

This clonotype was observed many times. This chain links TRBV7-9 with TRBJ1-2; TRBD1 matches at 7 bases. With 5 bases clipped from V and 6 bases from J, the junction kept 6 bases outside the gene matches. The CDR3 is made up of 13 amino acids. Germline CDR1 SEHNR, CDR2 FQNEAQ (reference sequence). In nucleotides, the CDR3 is TGTGCCAGCAGCCACACAGGGGAGAATGGCTACACCTTC. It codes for CASSHTGENGYTF.

In DNA form, the CDR3 reads TGCGCCAGCAGCCAAGATTACAGCATGAACACTGAAGCTTTCTTT. Its protein product is CASSQDYSMNTEAFF. This chain uses TRBV4-1 with TRBJ1-1; D remains ambiguous. V was clipped by 0 bases and J by 0 bases, with 8 bases between them. Germline CDR1 and CDR2: MGHRA and YSYEKL. The CDR3 has 15 residues.

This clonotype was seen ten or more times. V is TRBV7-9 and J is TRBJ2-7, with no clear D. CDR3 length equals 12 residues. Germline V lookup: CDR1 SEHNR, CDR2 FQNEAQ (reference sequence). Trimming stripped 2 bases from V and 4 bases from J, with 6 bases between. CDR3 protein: CASSLYSYEQYF. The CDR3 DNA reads TGTGCCAGCAGCTTATATAGTTACGAGCAGTACTTC.

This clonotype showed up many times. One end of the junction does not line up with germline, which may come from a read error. The CDR3 DNA reads TGCGCCAGCAGCTTGGTTCAAGGGGGGCCTGAGGCTTTCTTT. This sequence encodes CASSLVQGGPEAFF. The rearrangement links TRBV5-1 to TRBJ1-1; D might be TRBD1 (6 bases). The CDR3 extends over 14 amino acids. Looked up from germline, CDR1 is SGHRS and CDR2 is YFSETQ. Full variable domain (missing parts from reference TRBV5-1 and TRBJ1-1): KAGVTQTPRYLIKTRGQQVTLSCSPISGHRSVSWYQQTPGQGLQFLFEYFSETQRNKGNFPGRFSGRQFSNSRSEMNVSTLELGDSALYLCASSLVQGGPEAFFGQGTRLTVV.

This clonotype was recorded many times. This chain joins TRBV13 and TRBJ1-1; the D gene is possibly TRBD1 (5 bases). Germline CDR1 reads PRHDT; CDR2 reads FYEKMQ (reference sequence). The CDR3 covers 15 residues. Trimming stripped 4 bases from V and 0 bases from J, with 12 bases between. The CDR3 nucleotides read TGTGCCAGCAGCTCGCGCCGGGACCTGAACACTGAAGCTTTCTTT. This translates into CASSSRRDLNTEAFF.

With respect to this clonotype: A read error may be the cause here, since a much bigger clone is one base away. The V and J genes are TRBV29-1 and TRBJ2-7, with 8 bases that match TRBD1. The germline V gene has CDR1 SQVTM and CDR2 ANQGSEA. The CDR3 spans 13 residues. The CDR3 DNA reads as TGCAGCGCTGCGGGACAGGCAGTGCACGAGCAGCACTTC. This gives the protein CSAAGQAVHEQHF.

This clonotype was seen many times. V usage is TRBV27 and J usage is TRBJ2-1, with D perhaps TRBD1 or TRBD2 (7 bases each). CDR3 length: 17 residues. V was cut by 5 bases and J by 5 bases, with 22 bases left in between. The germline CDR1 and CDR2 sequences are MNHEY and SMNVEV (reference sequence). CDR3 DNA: TGTGCCAGCAGTCCATTGGCCTCAGGGGGGGCGCACAATGAGCAGTTCTTC. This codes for CASSPLASGGAHNEQFF.

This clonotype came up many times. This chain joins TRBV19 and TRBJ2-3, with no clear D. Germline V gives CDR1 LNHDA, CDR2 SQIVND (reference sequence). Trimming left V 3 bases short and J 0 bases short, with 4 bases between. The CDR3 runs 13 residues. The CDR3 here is CASSIWSTDTQYF. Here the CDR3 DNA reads TGTGCCAGTAGTATTTGGAGCACAGATACGCAGTATTTT. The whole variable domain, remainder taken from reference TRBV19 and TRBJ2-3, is DGGITQSPKYLFRKEGQNVTLSCEQNLNHDAMYWYRQDPGQGLRLIYYSQIVNDFQKGDIAEGYSVSREKKESFPLTVTSAQKNPTAFYLCASSIWSTDTQYFGPGTRLTVL.

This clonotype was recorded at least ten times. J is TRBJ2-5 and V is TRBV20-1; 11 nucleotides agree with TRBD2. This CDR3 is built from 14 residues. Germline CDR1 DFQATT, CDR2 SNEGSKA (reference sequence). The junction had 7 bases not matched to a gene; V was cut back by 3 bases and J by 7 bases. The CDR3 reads CSASLPSGGLTQYF. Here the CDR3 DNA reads TGCAGTGCTAGTCTTCCTAGCGGGGGGCTGACCCAGTACTTC.

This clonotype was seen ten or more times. The CDR3 spells CASSLGSYSNQPQHF. The CDR3 DNA is TGTGCCAGCAGTTTAGGGTCGTATAGCAATCAGCCCCAGCATTTT. The rearrangement joins TRBV12-3 or TRBV12-4 to TRBJ1-5; D is unclear. Trimming pared 1 base from V and 0 bases from J, leaving 7 bases between. The length of the CDR3 is 15 residues.

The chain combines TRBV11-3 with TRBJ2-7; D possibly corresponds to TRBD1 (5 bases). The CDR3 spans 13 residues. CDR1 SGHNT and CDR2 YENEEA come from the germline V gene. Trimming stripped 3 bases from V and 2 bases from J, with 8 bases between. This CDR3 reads CASSFGHTYEQYF. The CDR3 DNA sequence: TGTGCCAGCAGCTTTGGACACACCTACGAGCAGTACTTC.